The 9 T cell receptor beta chains in this list originate from one sample, sequenced in a study of CD8+ T cells in alopecia areata. Cells pooled from cutaneous lymph nodes were sorted on CD4, CD8alpha, NKG2D, NKG2ACE and other markers. Sequencing relied on a cDNA template that was reverse transcribed from extracted RNA. TCRdb's copy holds only in-frame clones and misses some; the assay was immunoSEQ multiplex PCR. Altogether 200,000 to 300,000 clones were found in the sample, and no singletons occur. Sequencing was performed on CD4+ T cells sorted from a lymph node. All receptors come from a C3H/HeJ mouse with alopecia areata. Strain MHC haplotype: H2-k.

This clone has only a few counts. Genes and germline come from the mouse. The read comes to an end 4 residues before the CDR3 does, leaving the germline J gene to fill in the end. V gene TRBV13-1 combines with J gene TRBJ2-7, with 9 nucleotides matching TRBD2. The CDR3 totals 16 residues. The ends lost 3 bases at V and 0 bases at J; junction bases unmatched: 7. The germline CDR1 and CDR2 sequences are NSHNY and SYGAGN. CDR3 sequence reads: CASSADWGRSSYEQYF. The sequenced CDR3 bases are TGTGCCAGCAGTGCCGACTGGGGGAGGAGCTCCTAT.

A word on this clone: Gene names follow the mouse nomenclature. The CDR3 extends 3 residues past the end of the read, so its final part is completed from the germline J gene. The chain recombines TRBV5 with TRBJ1-6; D gene ambiguous. TRBJ1-6 qualifies as an ORF whose function is uncertain. The germline gives CDR1 LGHNA, CDR2 YNLKQL (reference sequence). CDR3 length: 16 residues. Trimming took off 5 bases at V and 0 bases at J, with 11 bases between the two ends. This chain's CDR3 is CASSETPNSYNSPLYF. Incomplete CDR3 DNA: TGTGCCAGCAGCGAGACACCGAATTCCTATAATTCGCCC.

This clone was observed a few times. All gene names here are mouse names. Read data end 4 residues before the CDR3 end; the end is taken from the germline J gene. The chain employs TRBV13-1 and TRBJ2-2; a possible D gene is TRBD1 (6 bases). The V end was cut by 0 bases, the J end by 6 bases, with 15 bases between. Germline assignment: CDR1 NSHNY and CDR2 SYGAGN. CDR3 length: 16 residues. The CDR3 bases that were read are TGTGCCAGCAGTGATGCGGAGAGGGAGGGGGCCGGG. Its translation: CASSDAEREGAG. The entire CDR3 sequence reads CASSDAEREGAGQLYF.

Comments on this clone: Germline and genes: mouse. The read ends 4 residues early relative to the CDR3; the germline J gene fills the gap. The chain carries TRBV13-3 and TRBJ2-1; the match to TRBD2 covers 8 bases. The V segment lost 6 bases and the J segment 3 bases; nucleotides outside the gene matches: 2. This CDR3 comprises 13 residues. The germline V gene encodes CDR1 NNHDY and CDR2 SYVADS. CDR3 bases read: TGTGCCAGCATGGGGGGGGGCTATGCT. Translation gives CASMGGGYA. The whole CDR3 protein reads CASMGGGYAEQFF.

For this clone: All gene names here are mouse names. Other DNA sequences in this specimen translate into the identical CDR3. The CDR3 bases that were read are TGTGCCAGCAGTATAAGGGGAGAA. This gives the protein CASSIRGE. The CDR3 as a whole reads CASSIRGETLYF. This chain joins TRBV19 and TRBJ2-3; a possible D gene is TRBD1 (5 bases). The sequence runs out 4 residues before the end of the CDR3; the remainder is reconstructed from the germline J gene. The V gene's germline CDR1 is FNHDT and CDR2 SITEND (reference sequence). This CDR3 spans 12 amino acids.

Note on this clone: Gene names follow the mouse nomenclature. The read stops 4 residues short of the end of the CDR3; the missing end is completed from the germline J gene. The rearrangement uses TRBV13-1 and TRBJ2-5; maybe TRBD2 (6 bases). There are 14 residues in the CDR3. Looked up from germline, CDR1 is NSHNY and CDR2 is SYGAGN. V was pared by 3 bases and J by 1 base, with 9 bases between. The chain's CDR3 is CASSGSGDQDTQYF. The part of the CDR3 DNA that was read is TGTGCCAGCAGTGGGTCTGGGGACCAAGAC.

This clone was counted only a few times. Mouse germline and gene names are used. CDR3 loop: CASSDESGGNTLYF. The CDR3 DNA, read in part, is TGTGCCAGCAGTGATGAGTCTGGGGGGAAC. V and J are TRBV13-1 and TRBJ2-4; 8 bases are a match to TRBD2. The read comes to an end 4 residues before the CDR3 does, leaving the germline J gene to fill in the end. This CDR3 spans 14 amino acids. Germline V CDR1 and CDR2: NSHNY, SYGAGN.

This clone was counted only a few times. The genes and germline here are from mouse. Sequencing ends 4 residues short of the CDR3 end; the germline J gene provides the rest. The rearrangement joins TRBV1 to TRBJ2-5; TRBD1 is a possible D gene (5 bases). The CDR3 extends over 13 amino acids. From germline, CDR1 is NSQYPW and CDR2 LRSPGD (reference sequence). With 4 bases removed from V and 3 bases from J, the gap between germline ends came to 8 bases. CDR3 DNA (partial): TGCACCTGCAGTGAGCCAGGGCAAGAC. It specifies CTCSEPGQD. The whole CDR3 region reads CTCSEPGQDTQYF. Drawing the rest from reference TRBV1 and TRBJ2-5, the complete variable domain is VTLLEQNPRWRLVPRGQAVNLRCILKNSQYPWMSWYQQDLQKQLQWLFTLRSPGDKEVKSLPGADYLATRVTDTELRLQVANMSQGRTLYCTCSEPGQDTQYFGPGTRLLVL.

For this clone: The gene symbols are mouse symbols. The read is 3 residues too short to cover the CDR3 end, so that end is filled in from the germline J gene. The V and J genes are TRBV1 and TRBJ1-6; TRBD1 aligns across 7 bases. TRBJ1-6 is placed among ORFs of uncertain function. Germline CDR1 is NSQYPW and CDR2 is LRSPGD (reference sequence). The CDR3 loop spans 15 amino acids. J gave up 3 bases and V 4 bases, and 3 bases lay outside the gene matches. The DNA read from the CDR3 is TGCACCTGCAGTGAACAGGGGAACTATAATTCGCCC. Its protein product is CTCSEQGNYNSP. The whole CDR3 protein reads CTCSEQGNYNSPLYF.